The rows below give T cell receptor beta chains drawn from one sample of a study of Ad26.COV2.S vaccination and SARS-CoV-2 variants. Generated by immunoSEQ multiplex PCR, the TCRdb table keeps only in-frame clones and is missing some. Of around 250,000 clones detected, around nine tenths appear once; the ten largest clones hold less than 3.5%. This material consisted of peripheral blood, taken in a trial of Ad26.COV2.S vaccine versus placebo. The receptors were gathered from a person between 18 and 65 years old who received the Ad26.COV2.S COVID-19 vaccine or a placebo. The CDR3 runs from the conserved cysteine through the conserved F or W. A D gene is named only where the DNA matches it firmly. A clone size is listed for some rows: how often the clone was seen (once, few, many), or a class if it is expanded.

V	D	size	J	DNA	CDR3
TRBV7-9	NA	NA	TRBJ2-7	TGTGCCAGCAGCTTAAAAGGGGGGGTATTACGCTCGGAGCAGTACTTC	CASSLKGGVLRSEQYF
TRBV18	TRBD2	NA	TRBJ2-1	TGTGCCAGCTCACGAGGACTAGCGGGCTCAGGAGACAATGAGCAGTTCTTC	CASSRGLAGSGDNEQFF
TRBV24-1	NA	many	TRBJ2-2	TGTGCCACCCGCAGCCCGAACACCGGGGAGCTGTTTTTT	CATRSPNTGELFF
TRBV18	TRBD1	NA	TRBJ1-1	TGTGCCAGCTCACTCCAGGGGGTTGAGAACACTGAAGCTTTCTTT	CASSLQGVENTEAFF
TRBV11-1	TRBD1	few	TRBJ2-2	TGTGCCAGCAGCTCGCGACAGGGGGGCGCCGGGGAGCTGTTTTTT	CASSSRQGGAGELFF
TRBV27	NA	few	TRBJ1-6	TGTGCCAGCAGTTTGAATGGGTCACCCCTCCACTTT	CASSLNGSPLHF
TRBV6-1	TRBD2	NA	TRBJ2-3	TGTGCCAGCAGTGAACTTCCGGGCCGTTTTCTAGCGGGTATAGAAGATACGCAGTATTTT	CASSELPGRFLAGIEDTQYF
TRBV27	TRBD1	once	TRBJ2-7	TGTGCCAGCAGTACACCGGGACAGGGGCTGTCCGAGCAGTACTTC	CASSTPGQGLSEQYF
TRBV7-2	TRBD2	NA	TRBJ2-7	TGTGCCAGCAGCTCGCCCGGGACTAGCGGGAACTCCTACGAGCAGTACTTC	CASSSPGTSGNSYEQYF
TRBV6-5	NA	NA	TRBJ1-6	TGTGCCAGCAGGCGGGGGCAGTACTATAATTCACCCCTCCACTTT	CASRRGQYYNSPLHF
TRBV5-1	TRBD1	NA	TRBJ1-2	TGCGCCAGCTCACGACAGGGTGCCTACACCTTC	CASSRQGAYTF
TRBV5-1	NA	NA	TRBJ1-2	TGCGCCAGCAGCTTGGAGGACAGCCGCTATGGCTACACCTTC	CASSLEDSRYGYTF
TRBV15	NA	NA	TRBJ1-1	TGTGCCACCAGCAGAGTGGCGAACACTGAAGCTTTCTTT	CATSRVANTEAFF
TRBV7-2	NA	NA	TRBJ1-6	TGTGCCAGCAGCCTAAGCCCCCGGGAGAATTCACCCCTCCACTTT	CASSLSPRENSPLHF
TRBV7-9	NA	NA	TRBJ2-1	TGTGCTAAGGGCAGGGTTAGGTCCTACAATGAGCAGTTCTTC	CAKGRVRSYNEQFF
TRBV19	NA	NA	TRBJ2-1	TGTGCCACCCGGCATGGTTTCCAGTTCTTC	CATRHGFQFF
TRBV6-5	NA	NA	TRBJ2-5	TGTGCCAGCGGGCTTACCAAAGGGGAGACCCAGTACTTC	CASGLTKGETQYF
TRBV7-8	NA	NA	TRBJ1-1	TGTGCCAGCAGCCCCCACTCTGGCCCTGAAGCTTTCTTT	CASSPHSGPEAFF
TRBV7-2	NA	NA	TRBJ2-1	TGTGCCAGCAGCTTAGACAGGTCGTTCTACAATGAGCAGTTCTTC	CASSLDRSFYNEQFF
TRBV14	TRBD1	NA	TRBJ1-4	TGTGCCAGCAGCCGAGGGGACAGGGCCAATGAAAAACTGTTTTTT	CASSRGDRANEKLFF
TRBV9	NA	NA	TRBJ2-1	TGTGCCAGCAGCGTAGGGTACTGGGCGGACCTCTCCAATGAGCAGTTCTTC	CASSVGYWADLSNEQFF
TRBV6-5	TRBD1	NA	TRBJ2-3	TGTGCCAGCAATCCTGACAGGGATGGGACAGATACGCAGTATTTT	CASNPDRDGTDTQYF
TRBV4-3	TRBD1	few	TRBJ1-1	TGCGCCAGCAGCCAAGCCGGGACAGGTGAAGCTTTCTTT	CASSQAGTGEAFF
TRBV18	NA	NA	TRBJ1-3	TGTGCCAGCTCACTCACGAGGCCACTCAACCCTGGAAACACCATATATTTT	CASSLTRPLNPGNTIYF
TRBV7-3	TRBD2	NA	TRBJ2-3	TGTGCCAGCAGCTTACGCCCGGGACTAGCGGAGTCGAATACGCAGTATTTT	CASSLRPGLAESNTQYF
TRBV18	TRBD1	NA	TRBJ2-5	TGTGCCAGCTCACCCAGACAGGGGGCGAAGACCCAGTACTTC	CASSPRQGAKTQYF
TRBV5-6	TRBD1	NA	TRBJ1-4	TGTGCCAGCAGCTTGGCGGGACAGGGGGCAATGCATGAAAAACTGTTTTTT	CASSLAGQGAMHEKLFF
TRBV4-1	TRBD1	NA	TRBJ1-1	TGCGCCAGCAGCCAAGGTACAGGGGGCATCACTGAAGCTTTCTTT	CASSQGTGGITEAFF
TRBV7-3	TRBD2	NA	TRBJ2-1	TGTGCCAGCAGCTTAAGGACTAGCGGGAGCGATGAGCAGTTCTTC	CASSLRTSGSDEQFF
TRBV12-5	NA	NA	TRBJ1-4	TGTGCTAGTGGTTTGGTACTCGGGACACGGGGTGAAAAACTGTTTTTT	CASGLVLGTRGEKLFF
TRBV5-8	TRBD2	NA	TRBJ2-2	TGTGCCAGCAGAGAAGGACGCCTAGCGGGAAGCCCGAACACCGGGGAGCTGTTTTTT	CASREGRLAGSPNTGELFF
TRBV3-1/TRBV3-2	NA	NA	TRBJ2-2	TGTGCCAGCAGCCTGCGACTAGTTGGCGGGGAGCTGTTTTTT	CASSLRLVGGELFF
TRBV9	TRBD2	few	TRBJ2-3	TGTGCCAGCAGCGTAGGACCGCTAGCGGGAGGTTACTACCACCCACCAGATACGCAGTATTTT	CASSVGPLAGGYYHPPDTQYF
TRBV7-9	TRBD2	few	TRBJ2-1	TGTGCCAGCAGAACTACTAGCGGCCCCTACAATGAGCAGTTCTTC	CASRTTSGPYNEQFF
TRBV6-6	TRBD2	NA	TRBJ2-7	TGTGCCAGCAGCCCAGGGGCGGGGGGCACCTACGAGCAGTACTTC	CASSPGAGGTYEQYF
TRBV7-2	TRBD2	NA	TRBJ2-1	TGTGCCAGCAGCCCCAGGGAGGGGATGACCTACAATGAGCAGTTCTTC	CASSPREGMTYNEQFF
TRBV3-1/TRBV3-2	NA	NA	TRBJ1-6	TGTGCCAGCAGCCCGATCGGGAGATCACCCCTCCACTTT	CASSPIGRSPLHF
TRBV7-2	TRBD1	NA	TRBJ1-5	TGTGCCAGCAGCCAAGAGGGGACAGCCCCCAATCAGCCCCAGCATTTT	CASSQEGTAPNQPQHF
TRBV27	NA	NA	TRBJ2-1	TGTGCCAGCAGTTTATCTGACGGATACAATGAGCAGTTCTTC	CASSLSDGYNEQFF
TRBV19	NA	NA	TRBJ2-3	TGTGCCAGTAGACGGACAGCGGCGAGCACAGATACGCAGTATTTT	CASRRTAASTDTQYF
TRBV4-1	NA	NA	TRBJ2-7	TGCGCCAGCAGCCAAGATCGGGGCGGCGCCTACGAGCAGTACTTC	CASSQDRGGAYEQYF
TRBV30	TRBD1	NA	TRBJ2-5	TGTGCCTGGAGTGACGTTTCGACAGGGGGTTTTCTTACTCCTCAAGAGACCCAGTACTTC	CAWSDVSTGGFLTPQETQYF
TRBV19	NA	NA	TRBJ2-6	TGTGCCAGTAAGACAGGGAGGTCTGGGGCCAACGTCCTGACTTTC	CASKTGRSGANVLTF
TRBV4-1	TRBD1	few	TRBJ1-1	TGCGCCAGCAGCCGTGGACAGGGAGGAACTGAAGCTTTCTTT	CASSRGQGGTEAFF
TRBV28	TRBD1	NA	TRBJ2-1	TGTGCCAGCAGTCCATCACCGGGACAGTACAATGAGCAGTTCTTC	CASSPSPGQYNEQFF